The source of this T cell receptor beta chain is a study of OX40 agonist ivuxolimab in advanced cancers. As to this clone: Its antigen is still unknown.

CDR1 and CDR2 (germline): KGHSH, LQKENI. CDR3 size: 16 residues. The V segment lost 6 bases and the J segment 7 bases; nucleotides outside the gene matches: 12. Study-level results: Part of the nonresponder group also had normalized T-cell clonal expansion that was low.

Some clones are missing from TCRdb's copy, which holds only in-frame ones; the method was immunoSEQ multiplex PCR. The table lists tens of thousands of clones, around 89% of them singletons. The receptor was isolated from an adult with an advanced solid tumor such as melanoma, head and neck, liver or kidney cancer. The rearrangement joins TRBV18 to TRBJ2-1; 10 bases line up with TRBD1. Sequencing used CD4+ or CD8+ T cells sorted from blood, obtained in a trial of the OX40 agonist ivuxolimab. The CDR3 DNA sequence: TGTGCCAGCTCGCCTCCCCGGGGGACAGGGGCGAATGAGCAGTTCTTC. Protein sequence: CASSPPRGTGANEQFF.